This TCR beta chain was documented in a study of graft-versus-host responses after intestinal transplantation. Study-wide background: Recipients had transplants, and these were multivisceral, liver-intestinal, or isolated intestinal. For 3 to 4 years after anti-thymocyte globulin induction, all recipients took tacrolimus and steroids.

Germline values: CDR1 MNHNY, CDR2 SVGAGI (reference sequence). The CDR3 extends over 12 amino acids. Study-wide points: GvH clones were identified in recipient marrow, with some first appearing in ileum or blood. GvH clone levels peaked in circulation, and this peak was associated with early post-transplant HvG declines.

Data came from immunoSEQ multiplex PCR; TCRdb stores just in-frame clones and leaves some out. The sample lists tens of thousands of clones; around nine tenths were seen once. With respect to this clone: Its antigen is undetermined. Mismatch with germline at one junction end may stem from a read error.

The chain employs TRBV6-6 and TRBJ2-2; D is unresolved. The specimen comprised PBMCs, sampled about 120 days after intestinal transplantation. The sequence was obtained from a human patient who received an intestinal transplant, so some T cells may come from the graft donor. CDR3 in DNA: TGTGCCAGCAGTTTCAACAGCGGGGAGCTGTTTTTT. Translation gives CASSFNSGELFF.